The subject of this entry is one TCR beta chain. Germline values: CDR1 KGHDR, CDR2 SFDVKD. This CDR3 has 17 residues. V was pared by 2 bases and J by 8 bases, with 11 bases of the junction left unmatched. This entry is derived from a study of blood T cell repertoires in COVID-19. Study context: COVID-19 samples collected from the United States, Italy and Spain covered acute and convalescent phases. The analysed material was cDNA or gDNA that came from T cells, B-cell-depleted T cells, or PBMCs.

Original methodology: By means of reference gene primer amplification, nucleated cell counts were estimated. Clones were read by immunoSEQ multiplex PCR, and TCRdb kept only the in-frame ones, dropping some. V and J calls and clone size come straight from that table; D and trimming were deduced from the DNA. This sample yields about 35,000 clones, of which 80% to 90% are seen a single time; 10% belongs to the top ten. This clonotype was sampled from a man older than 75 with active COVID-19. The sequencing input was peripheral blood. This chain uses TRBV24-1 with TRBJ2-2; 9 nucleotides agree with TRBD2. This CDR3 is CATSDYGAGGRMGELFF. In nucleotides, the CDR3 is TGTGCCACCAGTGATTATGGAGCGGGAGGTCGGATGGGGGAGCTGTTTTTT.